This TCR beta chain is from a study of control samples from healthy donors and cancer patients. Produced via immunoSEQ multiplex PCR; TCRdb's table is partial and in-frame only. This sample yields some 200,000 clones, of which around 94% are seen a single time; over 1.2% belongs to the top ten. The CDR3 has 16 residues. Per the germline V gene, CDR1 is LGHDT and CDR2 is YNNKEL (reference sequence). Between the trimmed V and J ends, which lost 5 bases and 4 bases, there was a span of 20 bases. V and J are TRBV3-1 (or the pseudogene TRBV3-2) and TRBJ1-2; the D gene is possibly TRBD1 (6 bases). The sample comprised blood. The source of this sequence is a man aged 45 to 65 in good health. The CDR3 DNA sequence: TGTGCCAGCAGCGCCCCCGGGGGTAGAGGGGGCTATGGCTACACCTTC. Protein sequence: CASSAPGGRGGYGYTF.